This TCR beta chain was sequenced during a study of CD8 T cells in ankylosing spondylitis. Quantitative molecular-barcoded 5'-RACE generated the TCR beta libraries. In TCRdb, the 5' RACE reads were re-called with MiXCR into one record per CDR3 protein. The repertoire has 250,000 to 350,000 distinct CDR3 sequences, approximately 20% of them found once; the top ten carry roughly 7.4%. Study findings and constraints: Enrichment of disease-linked clones was reportedly significant in matched ankylosing spondylitis synovial fluid. In ankylosing spondylitis blood, a motif of seven to nine highly homologous TCR beta variants appeared characteristic. Clones linked to the disease showed a CD8+ phenotype. They occurred at relatively low frequencies in peripheral blood.

Germline V gene lookup returns CDR1 SGHRS and CDR2 YFSETQ. Germline trimming cut 1 base from V and 5 bases from J; bases unmatched to any gene: 5. The CDR3 sequence is 14 residues long. Concerning this clonotype: What it binds is unknown.

This rearrangement joins TRBV5-1 to TRBJ2-5; 7 bases map to TRBD2. The source of this sequence is a male donor with ankylosing spondylitis or in good health (not recorded which). Sequenced: blood, either unsorted or a sorted T cell fraction (not recorded which). In DNA, the CDR3 is TGCGCCAGCAGCTTGTCCGGTAGCGGGGAGACCCAGTACTTC. Translating it yields CASSLSGSGETQYF.